A single sample gave rise to the 5 T cell receptor beta chains below, sequenced in a study of OX40 agonist ivuxolimab in advanced cancers. Profiling relied on immunoSEQ multiplex PCR, and the TCRdb table lists in-frame clones only, not all of them. The table shows roughly 63,000 clones, with 89% occurring only once. The sample here was CD4+ or CD8+ T cells sorted from blood, taken in a trial of the OX40 agonist ivuxolimab. The source of these receptors is an adult with an advanced solid tumor such as melanoma, head and neck, liver or kidney cancer.

The chain links TRBV30 to TRBJ2-3; maybe TRBD2 (5 bases). V lost 2 bases, J lost 1 base, and 13 bases lay in between. The germline V gene has CDR1 GTSNPN and CDR2 SVGIG (reference sequence). The CDR3 is 15 residues long. This CDR3 is CAWSIGLYGTDTQYF. The CDR3 bases are TGTGCCTGGAGTATAGGACTTTACGGCACAGATACGCAGTATTTT. Based on the CDR3 plus reference TRBV30 and TRBJ2-3, the full variable domain is SQTIHQWPATLVQPVGSPLSLECTVEGTSNPNLYWYRQAAGRGLQLLFYSVGIGQISSEVPQNLSASRPQDRQFILSSKKLLLSDSGFYLCAWSIGLYGTDTQYFGPGTRLTVL.

Only one count was recorded for this clone. The V and J genes are TRBV28 and TRBJ2-7; D not resolved. With 1 base removed from V and 2 bases from J, the gap between germline ends came to 12 bases. The CDR3 sequence is 15 residues long. Germline CDR1 MDHEN, CDR2 SYDVKM. This chain's CDR3 is CASSLFVSRTYEQYF. The CDR3 region has the DNA TGTGCCAGCAGTTTATTCGTCAGCCGAACCTACGAGCAGTACTTC.

The chain joins TRBV9 to TRBJ2-1; tentative D call: TRBD2 (7 bases). In germline, CDR1 is SGDLS, CDR2 YYNGEE. The CDR3 has 16 residues. Trimming cost V 0 bases and J 6 bases, with 16 bases left between them. The CDR3 protein is CASSVEGGRTGNEQFF. The DNA for the CDR3 is TGTGCCAGCAGCGTAGAGGGGGGGCGCACCGGCAATGAGCAGTTCTTC.

This clone was seen once. This CDR3 reads CASSQDLRGGYGYTF. CDR3 DNA: TGTGCCAGCAGCCAAGATCTGCGGGGAGGCTATGGCTACACCTTC. The chain is built from TRBV14 and TRBJ1-2; no clear D gene. CDR1 and CDR2 from the germline V gene are SGHDN and FVKESK. This CDR3 spans 15 amino acids. The germline V and J ends were trimmed by 0 bases and 4 bases, with 12 bases remaining between them.

The genes are TRBV11-2 and TRBJ2-7; maybe TRBD1 (6 bases). Germline V gene lookup returns CDR1 SGHAT and CDR2 FQNNGV. The V end was cut by 3 bases, the J end by 2 bases, with 11 bases between. The CDR3 length is 14 residues. CDR3 sequence (DNA): TGTGCCAGCAGCTTTTCAGGACAGACCTACGAGCAGTACTTC. The encoded protein is CASSFSGQTYEQYF.